This entry lists 6 T cell receptor beta chains sequenced from one sample in a study of cytomegalovirus exposure and HLA in healthy donors. This PCR relied on a set of 60 Vbeta primers and 13 Jbeta primers. Only in-frame clones appear in the TCRdb table, and some are missing; sequencing was by immunoSEQ multiplex PCR. Altogether about 200,000 clones are present, roughly 80% being singletons, with the ten largest covering just under 3%. Sequencing used PBMCs. These receptors were collected from a woman between 25 and 40 years old in good health and CMV-seronegative.

The rearrangement joins TRBV30 to TRBJ2-3, with D possibly being TRBD1 (6 bases). The CDR3 covers 14 residues. Germline CDR1 GTSNPN, CDR2 SVGIG (reference sequence). V was cut by 3 bases and J by 0 bases, with 10 bases left in between. The CDR3 region has the DNA TGTGCCTGGAGGGCAGGGGCTAGCACAGATACGCAGTATTTT. Encoded protein: CAWRAGASTDTQYF.

The chain is built from TRBV6-1 and TRBJ1-3, with a possible D match to TRBD1 (6 bases). V lost 10 bases and J lost 1, with 11 bases in between. The CDR3 has 13 amino acids. Germline CDR1 MNHNS, CDR2 SASEGT. CDR3 nucleotide sequence: TGTGCCACCCAAACAGGGTCTGGAAACACCATATATTTT. Its translation is CATQTGSGNTIYF.

The table lists this clone with a few counts. The chain uses TRBV5-1 and TRBJ1-3; 10 nucleotides line up with TRBD1. CDR3 size: 15 residues. Germline loops: CDR1 SGHRS, CDR2 YFSETQ. V shed 4 bases and J 4 bases; nucleotides not matched to a gene: 5. The CDR3 DNA reads as TGCGCCAGCAGCCAAGGGACAGGGGCGGGAAACACCATATATTTT. It encodes CASSQGTGAGNTIYF.

The chain recombines TRBV9 with TRBJ2-7; 9 nucleotides match TRBD1. After removal of 3 bases from V and 3 bases from J, the junction contained 10 bases not matched to a gene. The CDR3 runs 16 residues. Per germline, CDR1 SGDLS and CDR2 YYNGEE. CDR3 nucleotide sequence: TGTGCCAGCAGCGGGGGAGGGGGACAGGGATTCTACGAGCAGTACTTC. Residues: CASSGGGGQGFYEQYF. The full variable domain, with the rest looked up from reference TRBV9 and TRBJ2-7, is DSGVTQTPKHLITATGQRVTLRCSPRSGDLSVYWYQQSLDQGLQFLIQYYNGEERAKGNILERFSAQQFPDLHSELNLSSLELGDSALYFCASSGGGGQGFYEQYFGPGTRLTVT.

The chain employs TRBV10-3 and TRBJ2-2; TRBD1 aligns across 10 bases. The CDR3 covers 15 residues. V was pared by 9 bases and J by 3 bases, with 7 bases of the junction left unmatched. The germline CDR1 and CDR2 sequences are ENHRY and SYGVKD. CDR3 in DNA: TGTGCCATGGTTGGGGACAGGGGTCACACCGGGGAGCTGTTTTTT. As protein: CAMVGDRGHTGELFF.

V usage is TRBV28 and J usage is TRBJ2-7; 7 bases map to TRBD2. After removal of 2 bases from V and 2 bases from J, the junction contained 6 bases not matched to a gene. The length of the CDR3 is 15 residues. Germline V gene data show CDR1 as MDHEN and CDR2 as SYDVKM. The DNA of the CDR3 is TGTGCCAGCAGTTTAGACCCAGCGGGGACCTACGAGCAGTACTTC. It is translated as CASSLDPAGTYEQYF. The complete variable domain, with remaining parts taken from reference TRBV28 and TRBJ2-7, reads DVKVTQSSRYLVKRTGEKVFLECVQDMDHENMFWYRQDPGLGLRLIYFSYDVKMKEKGDIPEGYSVSREKKERFSLILESASTNQTSMYLCASSLDPAGTYEQYFGPGTRLTVT.